A selection of T cell receptor beta chains follows, all from one sample in a study of blood T cell repertoires in COVID-19. The repertoire was sequenced with immunoSEQ multiplex PCR; TCRdb's copy has only in-frame clones and lacks some. The sample consists of 240,000 or so clones, roughly four fifths of them appearing once. Specimen: peripheral blood. These receptors all come from a woman aged 80 or over with COVID-19, enrolled during active disease. CDR3s include the opening cysteine and the closing phenylalanine or tryptophan. D genes are given only for firm matches. The size entry is marked missing in some rows and otherwise reads once, few, many or a size class.

j_gene	d_gene	v_gene	abundance	CDR3aa	CDR3nt
TRBJ2-1	TRBD1	TRBV11-3	-	CASSLDDRGNEQFF	TGTGCCAGCAGCTTAGACGACAGGGGAAATGAGCAGTTCTTC
TRBJ2-7	TRBD1	TRBV27	few	CASSTSSGQGILRYF	TGTGCCAGCAGCACTTCTTCGGGACAGGGTATTTTACGGTACTTC
TRBJ1-4	-	TRBV29-1	-	CSVEGADEKLFF	TGCAGCGTTGAGGGAGCTGATGAAAAACTGTTTTTT
TRBJ2-4	TRBD2	TRBV28	-	CASSLAGDAKNIQYF	TGTGCCAGCAGTTTAGCGGGGGACGCCAAAAACATTCAGTACTTC
TRBJ2-3	TRBD2	TRBV9	-	CASSGSGRGADTQYF	TGTGCCAGCAGCGGTAGCGGGAGAGGGGCAGATACGCAGTATTTT
TRBJ2-1	-	TRBV11-2	-	CASSGLRTANEQFF	TGTGCCAGCAGCGGACTGCGGACTGCCAATGAGCAGTTCTTC
TRBJ1-5	TRBD1	TRBV28	many	CASSPDRGGQPQHF	TGTGCCAGCAGTCCCGACAGGGGCGGTCAGCCCCAGCATTTT
TRBJ2-1	-	TRBV19	-	CASSTRGTRSSYNEQFF	TGTGCCAGTAGTACGAGGGGGACACGAAGCTCCTACAATGAGCAGTTCTTC
TRBJ2-7	TRBD1	TRBV18	-	CASSSGTVAYEQYF	TGTGCCAGCTCATCCGGGACAGTCGCCTACGAGCAGTACTTC
TRBJ1-5	-	TRBV27	-	CASSLKGGNQPQHF	TGTGCCAGCAGTTTAAAGGGGGGCAATCAGCCCCAGCATTTT
TRBJ2-7	-	TRBV5-5	-	CASSPMWEASYEQYF	TGTGCCAGCAGCCCCATGTGGGAGGCCTCCTACGAGCAGTACTTC
TRBJ2-7	TRBD2	TRBV7-3	-	CASSLTGVGGSRYEQYF	TGTGCCAGCAGCTTAACAGGGGTAGGCGGGAGCCGTTACGAGCAGTACTTC
TRBJ2-1	TRBD1	TRBV28	once	CASSRTRDRANEQFF	TGTGCCAGCAGCCGTACCCGGGACAGGGCCAATGAGCAGTTCTTC
TRBJ2-7	-	TRBV30	-	CAWSGRGLSYEQYF	TGTGCCTGGAGTGGTCGAGGCCTCAGCTACGAGCAGTACTTC
TRBJ1-3	-	TRBV30	-	CACQTGNSGNTIYF	TGTGCCTGTCAAACAGGGAACTCTGGAAACACCATATATTTT
TRBJ1-2	-	TRBV7-8	-	CASSLGHDYGYTF	TGTGCCAGCAGCTTAGGGCATGACTATGGCTACACCTTC
TRBJ2-1	-	TRBV4-2	-	CASSQGDTNEQFF	TGTGCCAGCAGCCAAGGGGACACCAATGAGCAGTTCTTC
TRBJ2-1	-	TRBV7-8	-	CASSRERDNEQFF	TGTGCCAGCAGCCGCGAGCGGGACAATGAGCAGTTCTTC
TRBJ1-5	-	TRBV2	-	CASSSDGTNQPQHF	TGTGCCAGCAGCTCGGACGGGACAAATCAGCCCCAGCATTTT
TRBJ1-1	-	TRBV11-2	-	CASSPAHGMNTEAFF	TGTGCCAGCAGCCCCGCCCACGGGATGAACACTGAAGCTTTCTTT
TRBJ2-1	TRBD2	TRBV7-9	-	CASSPRPRTSGIYNEQFF	TGTGCCAGCAGCCCCCGACCCCGGACTAGCGGGATTTACAATGAGCAGTTCTTC
TRBJ1-6	TRBD1	TRBV7-3	-	CASSLNRPGGMAPLHF	TGTGCCAGCAGCTTAAACAGGCCAGGGGGCATGGCACCCCTCCACTTT
TRBJ2-1	-	TRBV10-2	-	CASSEIRSGEQFF	TGCGCCAGCAGTGAGATACGGTCTGGTGAGCAGTTCTTC
TRBJ2-3	TRBD2	TRBV27	once	CASSLVGLGGTDTQYF	TGTGCCAGCAGTTTAGTTGGACTAGGCGGCACAGATACGCAGTATTTT
TRBJ2-1	-	TRBV11-3	-	CASSLGRSSYNEQFF	TGTGCCAGCAGCTTGGGGAGGAGCTCCTACAATGAGCAGTTCTTC
TRBJ2-1	-	TRBV29-1	-	CSVEGAPGSYNEQFF	TGCAGCGTTGAAGGGGCCCCGGGATCCTACAATGAGCAGTTCTTC
TRBJ1-3	-	TRBV3-1/TRBV3-2	-	CASSHLLAGTGNTIYF	TGTGCCAGCAGCCACCTCCTGGCAGGGACTGGAAACACCATATATTTT
TRBJ2-5	-	TRBV5-1	-	CASSLAPGQETQYF	TGCGCCAGCAGCTTGGCGCCGGGTCAAGAGACCCAGTACTTC
TRBJ1-6	TRBD1	TRBV5-1	-	CASSSQGVHRSPLHF	TGCGCCAGCAGCTCCCAGGGGGTGCATCGGTCACCCCTCCACTTT
TRBJ1-4	-	TRBV5-1	-	CASSFRDLGEKLFF	TGCGCCAGCAGCTTCCGGGATCTGGGTGAAAAACTGTTTTTT
TRBJ1-1	-	TRBV11-2	-	CASSPEARTEAFF	TGTGCCAGCAGCCCAGAGGCGAGGACTGAAGCTTTCTTT
TRBJ2-7	-	TRBV7-9	once	CASSLVVRGRYEQYF	TGTGCCAGCAGCTTAGTGGTCAGGGGGAGGTACGAGCAGTACTTC
TRBJ2-7	TRBD1	TRBV5-4	few	CASSLVDRVYEQYF	TGTGCCAGCAGCTTGGTAGACAGGGTCTACGAGCAGTACTTC
TRBJ2-3	TRBD2	TRBV29-1	-	CSGVAGGLDTQYF	TGCAGCGGTGTGGCGGGAGGCTTGGATACGCAGTATTTT
TRBJ2-7	-	TRBV2	-	CASSRGDYEQYF	TGTGCCAGCAGCAGAGGAGACTACGAGCAGTACTTC
TRBJ2-3	TRBD2	TRBV18	-	CASSLAGGSIGTDTQYF	TGTGCCAGCTCACTGGCGGGAGGGAGTATTGGCACAGATACGCAGTATTTT
TRBJ2-1	TRBD1	TRBV6-1	-	CASSDGTGDNEQFF	TGTGCCAGCAGTGACGGGACAGGGGACAATGAGCAGTTCTTC
TRBJ1-4	TRBD1	TRBV7-8	few	CASSLRGQATNEKLFF	TGTGCCAGCAGCTTAAGGGGACAGGCAACTAATGAAAAACTGTTTTTT
TRBJ1-1	-	TRBV5-1	-	CASSRGPGDTEAFF	TGCGCCAGTTCTCGGGGCCCAGGGGACACTGAAGCTTTCTTT
TRBJ2-7	-	TRBV7-2	once	CASSLVERSYEQYF	TGTGCCAGCAGCTTAGTCGAGCGGTCCTACGAGCAGTACTTC
TRBJ2-7	TRBD1	TRBV18	-	CASSPGTAYTFYEQYF	TGTGCCAGCTCACCGGGGACAGCCTATACCTTTTACGAGCAGTACTTC